Listed here are 23 T cell receptor beta chains from one sample, sequenced in a study of follicular helper T cells after annual influenza vaccination. TCRdb keeps only in-frame clones here, not all; method: immunoSEQ multiplex PCR. The data show 10,000 or so clones, 70% to 85% seen once. The source material was CXCR5- memory CD4+ T cells sorted from blood, sampled 6 weeks after influenza vaccination. These receptors were obtained from an adult who received the influenza vaccine.

This clone was seen only once. The V and J genes are TRBV4-3 and TRBJ1-2; 8 nucleotides match TRBD1. The germline gives CDR1 LGHNA, CDR2 YSLEER. V was clipped by 2 bases and J by 4 bases; unmatched bases: 9. This CDR3 contains 16 residues. In nucleotides, the CDR3 is TGCGCCAGCAGCCAAACCCCCGGACAGGGTAGCTATGGCTACACCTTC. Translating gives CASSQTPGQGSYGYTF.

V gene TRBV9 combines with J gene TRBJ1-2; D is ambiguous. The CDR3 loop spans 14 amino acids. V lost 1 base to trimming and J lost 0 bases, with 7 bases between them. Germline loops: CDR1 SGDLS, CDR2 YYNGEE. The CDR3: CASSVLGTNYGYTF. The CDR3 nucleotides read TGTGCCAGCAGCGTATTGGGAACTAACTATGGCTACACCTTC.

The chain carries TRBV11-2 and TRBJ1-2, with TRBD1 as a possible D gene (6 bases). Trimming shortened V by 1 base and J by 5 bases, and 8 bases separated the two germline ends. CDR1 and CDR2 (germline): SGHAT, FQNNGV. The CDR3 consists of 13 residues. DNA of the CDR3: TGTGCCAGCAGCTTAGGGACAGAGTATGGCTACACCTTC. Residues: CASSLGTEYGYTF.

The rearrangement links TRBV7-6 to TRBJ1-1; D gene unclear. The CDR3 covers 13 residues. In germline, CDR1 is SGHVS, CDR2 FNYEAQ. V dropped 2 bases and J dropped 2 bases, with 6 bases sitting between them. This chain's CDR3 is CASSLRENTEAFF. CDR3 nucleotides: TGTGCCAGCAGCTTAAGGGAAAACACTGAAGCTTTCTTT.

The chain has TRBV18 and TRBJ1-1, with D possibly matching TRBD1 (5 bases). CDR1 is KGHSH and CDR2 is LQKENI in the germline V gene. Trimming shortened V by 6 bases and J by 4 bases, and 12 bases separated the two germline ends. CDR3 length: 13 amino acids. This chain's CDR3 is CASSPAGITEAFF. CDR3 nucleotide sequence: TGTGCCAGCTCTCCAGCAGGGATCACTGAAGCTTTCTTT.

V usage is TRBV18 and J usage is TRBJ1-2; D gene ambiguous. The germline V and J ends were trimmed by 1 base and 6 bases, with 9 bases remaining between them. The CDR3 consists of 13 residues. CDR1 and CDR2 (germline): KGHSH, LQKENI. Here the CDR3 reads CASSPRTEDGYTF. The CDR3 region has the DNA TGTGCCAGCTCACCACGCACCGAAGATGGCTACACCTTC.

V gene TRBV5-4 combines with J gene TRBJ1-3, with a tentative D call TRBD1 (5 bases). The CDR3 contains 14 residues. CDR1 is SGHNT and CDR2 is YYREEE in the germline V gene (reference sequence). Trimming stripped 2 bases from V and 2 bases from J, with 8 bases between. The CDR3: CASSFRGAGNTIYF. The CDR3 DNA follows: TGTGCCAGCAGCTTTAGGGGAGCTGGAAACACCATATATTTT.

CDR3 DNA: TGCGCCAGCAGCCTTTATGTGGGGACAACTAATGAAAAACTGTTTTTT. Translated, it gives CASSLYVGTTNEKLFF. The V call is TRBV5-1, the J call TRBJ1-4, with D unresolved. Germline CDR1 SGHRS, CDR2 YFSETQ. The CDR3 contains 16 residues. The V end was cut by 4 bases, the J end by 0 bases, with 13 bases between.

The rearrangement joins TRBV4-2 to TRBJ1-2; tentative D call: TRBD1 (5 bases). Trimming removed 2 bases at V and 3 bases at J, with 13 bases between. Per the germline V gene, CDR1 is LGHNA and CDR2 is YNFKEQ. This CDR3 is 15 amino acids long. CDR3: CASSQQRDVDYGYTF. CDR3 nucleotide sequence: TGTGCCAGCAGCCAACAACGGGACGTGGACTATGGCTACACCTTC.

The chain recombines TRBV7-2 with TRBJ2-2; D is ambiguous. Trimming left V 4 bases short and J 13 bases short, with 13 bases between. The CDR3 has 12 residues. Germline loops: CDR1 SGHTA, CDR2 FQGNSA. Here the CDR3 DNA reads TGTGCCAGCAGCTATGGGTCCGGTAGGCTGTTTTTT. As protein: CASSYGSGRLFF.

The rearrangement uses TRBV5-1 and TRBJ1-2; maybe TRBD1 (5 bases). Deletions cut 4 bases from V and 8 bases from J, with 21 bases between. CDR1 and CDR2 from the germline V gene are SGHRS and YFSETQ. This CDR3 is built from 15 residues. Written as DNA, the CDR3 is TGCGCCAGCAGCGCGGGGACCGGACCCTCGAGCGGCTACACCTTC. It is translated as CASSAGTGPSSGYTF.

The chain combines TRBV10-3 with TRBJ2-7; a possible D gene is TRBD2 (5 bases). Between the trimmed V and J ends, which lost 4 bases and 4 bases, there was a span of 14 bases. The CDR3 has 14 residues. Germline V gene sequence: CDR1 ENHRY, CDR2 SYGVKD. The CDR3, as DNA: TGTGCCATCAGTGCCCCGGGAAACCAATACGAGCAGTACTTC. Translated: CAISAPGNQYEQYF.

The CDR3: CASSYSTAGWNTEAFF. The CDR3 region has the DNA TGTGCCAGCAGTTACTCGACGGCAGGGTGGAACACTGAAGCTTTCTTT. The rearrangement links TRBV6-5 to TRBJ1-1; possible D gene TRBD1, 5 bases. The length of the CDR3 is 16 residues. V was cut by 0 bases and J by 1 base, with 12 bases left in between. CDR1 is MNHEY and CDR2 is SVGAGI in the germline V gene.

This rearrangement joins TRBV19 to TRBJ1-5; tentative D call: TRBD1 (5 bases). The V gene's germline CDR1 is LNHDA and CDR2 SQIVND (reference sequence). Trimming pared 7 bases from V and 6 bases from J, leaving 25 bases between. CDR3 length equals 17 residues. DNA for the CDR3: TGTGCCAGTAAGGAGGGCACGTTAGGCCAGGGAGGTCAGCCCCAGCATTTT. This gives the protein CASKEGTLGQGGQPQHF.

The chain uses TRBV5-1 and TRBJ2-7, with no clear D. The V gene's germline CDR1 is SGHRS and CDR2 YFSETQ. V lost 9 bases, J lost 7 bases, and 14 bases lay in between. CDR3 length: 11 amino acids. CDR3: CATLSGPEQYF. The DNA for the CDR3 is TGCGCCACCCTCTCCGGACCTGAGCAGTACTTC.

The chain uses TRBV6-6 and TRBJ2-6; no reliable D call. The CDR3 runs 13 residues. Germline V gives CDR1 MNHNY, CDR2 SVGAGI (reference sequence). V lost 7 bases and J lost 0, with 4 bases in between. CDR3 sequence: CASIRSGANVLTF. The CDR3 DNA follows: TGTGCCAGCATTCGCTCTGGGGCCAACGTCCTGACTTTC.

The chain uses TRBV19 and TRBJ2-7, with 7 positions matching TRBD2. The CDR3 totals 15 residues. The V gene end was trimmed by 4 bases and the J gene end by 5 bases; junction bases not matched to a gene: 11. Germline V gene data show CDR1 as LNHDA and CDR2 as SQIVND (reference sequence). The CDR3 loop is CASSKGQRGVDEQYF. CDR3 in DNA: TGTGCCAGTAGTAAAGGCCAGCGGGGCGTGGACGAGCAGTACTTC. The whole variable domain, remainder taken from reference TRBV19 and TRBJ2-7, is DGGITQSPKYLFRKEGQNVTLSCEQNLNHDAMYWYRQDPGQGLRLIYYSQIVNDFQKGDIAEGYSVSREKKESFPLTVTSAQKNPTAFYLCASSKGQRGVDEQYFGPGTRLTVT.

The chain joins TRBV5-1 to TRBJ1-6; maybe TRBD1 (6 bases). Deletions cut 3 bases from V and 8 bases from J, with 9 bases between. The CDR3 sequence is 13 residues long. The germline CDR1 and CDR2 sequences are SGHRS and YFSETQ. Here the CDR3 reads CASSSGADSPLHF. The CDR3, as DNA: TGCGCCAGCAGCTCGGGGGCGGATTCACCCCTCCACTTT.

J is TRBJ1-2 and V is TRBV10-3; no clear D. The CDR3 has 15 amino acids. Germline CDR1 and CDR2: ENHRY and SYGVKD. Trimming removed 7 bases from V and 1 base from J, with 16 bases in between. The chain's CDR3 is CAIKSGESINYGYTF. CDR3 DNA sequence: TGTGCCATCAAATCCGGAGAAAGTATTAACTATGGCTACACCTTC.

The V gene is TRBV5-1, the J gene TRBJ1-1, with TRBD1 identical over 8 bases. The V gene's germline CDR1 is SGHRS and CDR2 YFSETQ. After removal of 4 bases from V and 3 bases from J, the junction contained 11 bases not matched to a gene. CDR3 length: 16 residues. The CDR3 loop is CASSIQRTGRDTEAFF. The CDR3 bases are TGCGCCAGCAGCATACAGAGGACAGGGCGCGACACTGAAGCTTTCTTT.

The rearrangement joins TRBV6-5 to TRBJ1-2; D is unclear. V lost 5 bases, J lost 4 bases, and 14 bases lay in between. CDR3 length equals 14 residues. CDR1 is MNHEY, CDR2 SVGAGI, per germline. The CDR3 DNA sequence: TGTGCCAGCAGTAAGACACCGTGGGCCTATGGCTACACCTTC. Its protein is CASSKTPWAYGYTF.

CDR3: CASSLRRTGGLSKNIQYF. For the CDR3, the DNA is TGTGCCAGCAGCCTACGTCGGACAGGGGGCTTGTCCAAAAACATTCAGTACTTC. The rearrangement links TRBV11-2 to TRBJ2-4; 11 positions agree with TRBD1. Germline CDR1 and CDR2: SGHAT and FQNNGV. Trimming took 5 bases from V and 2 from J; bases not matched to a gene: 11. This CDR3 contains 18 residues. Using reference TRBV11-2 and TRBJ2-4 for the parts outside the CDR3, the full variable domain is EAGVAQSPRYKIIEKRQSVAFWCNPISGHATLYWYQQILGQGPKLLIQFQNNGVVDDSQLPKDRFSAERLKGVDSTLKIQPAKLEDSAVYLCASSLRRTGGLSKNIQYFGAGTRLSVL.

The chain links TRBV14 to TRBJ2-4, with a tentative D call TRBD2 (5 bases). The germline V gene has CDR1 SGHDN and CDR2 FVKESK. There are 18 residues in the CDR3. V was clipped by 1 base and J by 6 bases, with 22 bases between them. The CDR3 DNA is TGTGCCAGCAGCCAAGGACTAAGTGTCTGGTCAGAGCGAAACATTCAGTACTTC. Translating it yields CASSQGLSVWSERNIQYF.